Listed here are 18 T cell receptor beta chains from one sample, sequenced in a study of T cell responses to AZD1222 COVID-19 vaccine. Repertoires were generated with immunoSEQ multiplex PCR, while TCRdb's copy carries only in-frame clones and drops some. The table has tens of thousands of clones, roughly 84% seen once; the top ten hold about 19%. This material consisted of peripheral blood, taken on day 0 of AZD1222 vaccination. These receptors all come from an adult in good health.

V gene TRBV27 combines with J gene TRBJ1-5; no clear D gene. Germline-derived CDR1 and CDR2 are MNHEY and SMNVEV (reference sequence). Trimming removed 2 bases at V and 7 bases at J, with 9 bases between. CDR3 length: 13 residues. The CDR3 DNA reads as TGTGCCAGCAGTTTAGGACGTTTACAGCCCCAGCATTTT. As protein: CASSLGRLQPQHF.

This rearrangement joins TRBV15 to TRBJ1-1, with no clear D. Trimming took 7 bases from V and 1 from J, leaving 4 bases between them. Germline V lookup: CDR1 LNHNV, CDR2 YYDKDF (reference sequence). The CDR3 consists of 11 residues. For the CDR3, the DNA is TGTGCCACCAAGGGGAACACTGAAGCTTTCTTT. This encodes CATKGNTEAFF.

CDR3 coding DNA: TGTGCCAGCGGAAGCGGTAGCTCCTACAATGAGCAGTTCTTC. Translation gives CASGSGSSYNEQFF. The chain carries TRBV27 and TRBJ2-1; possibly TRBD2 for D (5 bases). Germline V gene lookup returns CDR1 MNHEY and CDR2 SMNVEV (reference sequence). The CDR3 totals 14 residues. Trimming took off 8 bases at V and 0 bases at J, with 11 bases between the two ends.

A few counts support this clone. J is TRBJ1-2 and V is TRBV5-4; TRBD1 might be the D (6 bases). With 5 bases removed from V and 3 bases from J, the gap between germline ends came to 11 bases. Germline CDR1 and CDR2: SGHNT and YYREEE (reference sequence). There are 13 residues in the CDR3. CDR3 sequence (DNA): TGTGCCAGCAGGGGCAGGGGTGACTATGGCTACACCTTC. Its protein product is CASRGRGDYGYTF.

This chain's CDR3 is CAWSGGLGMDEKLFF. CDR3 coding DNA: TGTGCCTGGAGTGGGGGCCTTGGGATGGATGAAAAACTGTTTTTT. This chain links TRBV30 with TRBJ1-4; D possibly corresponds to TRBD1 (5 bases). The CDR3 loop spans 15 amino acids. CDR1 is GTSNPN and CDR2 is SVGIG in the germline V gene (reference sequence). The V and J ends lost 1 base and 6 bases respectively, with 15 bases between them.

This chain connects TRBV10-2 to TRBJ1-2; D unclear. V was shortened by 6 bases and J by 8 bases, with 10 bases between the two germline ends. The V gene's germline CDR1 is WSHSY and CDR2 SAAADI. The CDR3 spans 11 residues. Here the CDR3 DNA reads TGCGCCAGCAGCGGGGAAAAGGGCTACACCTTC. Translating it yields CASSGEKGYTF.

The V gene is TRBV4-3, the J gene TRBJ2-7; TRBD1 or TRBD2 may be the D gene (5 bases each). The V end lost 4 bases, the J end lost 3 bases, and 16 bases lay between the germline ends. Per the germline V gene, CDR1 is LGHNA and CDR2 is YSLEER. CDR3 length equals 15 residues. The CDR3 coding sequence is TGCGCCAGCAGCCGGACCCCCGGGGCAGGCTACGAGCAGTACTTC. Translating it yields CASSRTPGAGYEQYF.

DNA for the CDR3: TGTGCCAGCAGCCCGGGACAGTACAATGAGCAGTTCTTC. Its protein product is CASSPGQYNEQFF. This chain links TRBV7-8 with TRBJ2-1, with TRBD1 matching 7 bases. CDR1 and CDR2 from the germline V gene are SGHVS and FQNEAQ. The junction had 2 bases not matched to a gene; V was cut back by 5 bases and J by 4 bases. The CDR3 totals 13 residues.

This chain uses TRBV27 with TRBJ1-3; no clear D gene. CDR3 length equals 13 residues. Germline V gene sequence: CDR1 MNHEY, CDR2 SMNVEV (reference sequence). The V end lost 2 bases, the J end lost 3 bases, and 5 bases lay between the germline ends. CDR3 DNA sequence: TGTGCCAGCAGTTTAAACGGTGGAAACACCATATATTTT. Encoded protein: CASSLNGGNTIYF.

This clone was counted a few times. The genes are TRBV9 and TRBJ2-1, with 10 bases matching TRBD2. The CDR3 consists of 16 residues. V dropped 2 bases and J dropped 10; count of bases not matched to a gene: 12. The germline V gene encodes CDR1 SGDLS and CDR2 YYNGEE. CDR3 residues: CASSVASEREGREQFF. The CDR3 DNA sequence: TGTGCCAGCAGCGTCGCCTCCGAGCGGGAGGGCCGCGAGCAGTTCTTC.

The chain recombines TRBV4-2 with TRBJ2-5, with D perhaps matching TRBD1 (7 bases). Germline V gene sequence: CDR1 LGHNA, CDR2 YNFKEQ. V was pared by 1 base and J by 4 bases, with 10 bases between. CDR3 size: 14 residues. The CDR3 DNA reads as TGTGCCAGCAGCCAAGGGCAGGGGGGAGAGACCCAGTACTTC. Translation gives CASSQGQGGETQYF.

This clone has a handful of counts. V is TRBV27 and J is TRBJ1-3; D unresolved. This CDR3 region has 13 residues. V was cut by 10 bases and J by 1 base, with 11 bases left in between. Germline CDR1 MNHEY, CDR2 SMNVEV (reference sequence). The CDR3 DNA follows: TGTGCCACTGCGACTCTTTCTGGAAACACCATATATTTT. Its protein product is CATATLSGNTIYF.

This clone has a handful of counts. In DNA form, the CDR3 reads TGCAGCGTCGGGACAGGGGTCGGAAACACCATATATTTT. Protein sequence: CSVGTGVGNTIYF. V usage is TRBV29-1 and J usage is TRBJ1-3, with 10 bases aligning to TRBD1. Germline CDR1 is SQVTM and CDR2 is ANQGSEA. This CDR3 has 13 residues. With V trimmed by 6 bases and J by 4 bases, 3 bases remained unmatched.

This clone was seen just once. The rearrangement uses TRBV27 and TRBJ1-2, with TRBD1 matching 7 bases. The CDR3 is 15 residues long. CDR1 and CDR2 (germline): MNHEY, SMNVEV (reference sequence). V dropped 4 bases and J dropped 4; count of bases not matched to a gene: 9. The CDR3 DNA reads TGTGCCAGCAGTTACACAGGGGCGACCTTCTATGGCTACACCTTC. Amino acid sequence: CASSYTGATFYGYTF.

This rearrangement joins TRBV12-5 to TRBJ2-7, with TRBD1 matching 7 bases. J gave up 2 bases and V 7 bases, and 11 bases lay outside the gene matches. The CDR3 is 15 amino acids. Germline CDR1 LGHNT, CDR2 FRNRAP. The CDR3 region is CASATTGLEAYEQYF. In DNA form, the CDR3 reads TGTGCTAGTGCCACGACAGGGCTCGAGGCCTACGAGCAGTACTTC.

The J gene is TRBJ1-4, the V gene TRBV10-3, with TRBD1 matching 10 bases. Germline CDR1 ENHRY, CDR2 SYGVKD. The CDR3 contains 14 residues. Unmatched junction bases numbered 1, after V lost 4 bases and J lost 5 bases. The CDR3 spells CAISVTGGNEKLFF. The CDR3 DNA reads as TGTGCCATCAGTGTGACAGGGGGCAATGAAAAACTGTTTTTT.

This clone was seen a handful of times. V and J are TRBV9 and TRBJ1-1, with 7 bases matching TRBD1. The CDR3 is made up of 15 amino acids. Germline V CDR1 and CDR2: SGDLS, YYNGEE. V shed 0 bases, J shed 11 bases, and the junction held 13 bases outside the gene matches. The CDR3, as DNA: TGTGCCAGCAGCGTAGACGGCGACAGGGATAGGAAGGCTTTCTTT. As protein: CASSVDGDRDRKAFF.

The chain links TRBV30 to TRBJ2-1, with 10 positions matching TRBD2. The CDR3 is 16 amino acids. Per the germline V gene, CDR1 is GTSNPN and CDR2 is SVGIG (reference sequence). V gave up 0 bases and J gave up 5 bases; unmatched junction bases: 7. The CDR3 DNA sequence: TGTGCCTGGAGTGTACGATTACTAGCGGGAAACAATGAGCAGTTCTTC. It is translated as CAWSVRLLAGNNEQFF.